This is a list of T cell receptor beta chains from one sample in a study of blood T cell repertoires in COVID-19. TCRdb keeps only in-frame clones here, not all; method: immunoSEQ multiplex PCR. The sample has about 210,000 clones; 81% are singletons. Sequenced sample: PBMCs or T cells enriched from blood (not recorded which). The receptors were sampled from a man aged 40-49 years who had recovered from COVID-19. The CDR3 runs from the conserved cysteine through the conserved F or W. Each record gives: clone size, D gene, V gene, J gene, CDR3 DNA, CDR3 protein. A D gene is named only where the DNA matches it firmly. Part of the rows lack a size; the others show once, few, many or a class for expanded clones.

clone_size: NA; d_call: NA; v_call: TRBV10-1; j_call: TRBJ1-3; cdr3_nt: TGCGCCAGCAGTGAAGATGGAGGACCGAGCTCTGGAAACACCATATATTTT; cdr3_aa: CASSEDGGPSSGNTIYF
clone_size: NA; d_call: TRBD2; v_call: TRBV10-1; j_call: TRBJ2-1; cdr3_nt: TGCGCCAGCAGTGAGGTCGCAAGCGGGAGAGGCAATGAGCAGTTCTTC; cdr3_aa: CASSEVASGRGNEQFF
clone_size: NA; d_call: NA; v_call: TRBV7-9; j_call: TRBJ2-2; cdr3_nt: TGTGCCAGCAGCCCCCCGGGACAAAACACCGGGGAGCTGTTTTTT; cdr3_aa: CASSPPGQNTGELFF
clone_size: NA; d_call: NA; v_call: TRBV27; j_call: TRBJ1-1; cdr3_nt: TGTGCCAGCAGCCTCACAGGGAACACTGAAGCTTTCTTT; cdr3_aa: CASSLTGNTEAFF
clone_size: NA; d_call: TRBD1; v_call: TRBV6-5; j_call: TRBJ2-7; cdr3_nt: TGTGCCAGCAGGGTAGACAGGGAGAGGACCTACGAGCAGTACTTC; cdr3_aa: CASRVDRERTYEQYF
clone_size: NA; d_call: TRBD2; v_call: TRBV6-6; j_call: TRBJ2-5; cdr3_nt: TGTGCCAGCAGTCGGAGCGGGGGCGAGTACCAAGAGACCCAGTACTTC; cdr3_aa: CASSRSGGEYQETQYF
clone_size: NA; d_call: TRBD2; v_call: TRBV9; j_call: TRBJ2-1; cdr3_nt: TGTGCCAGCAGCCCCCGGAGTAGCGGGGGGGCCAATGAGCAGTTCTTC; cdr3_aa: CASSPRSSGGANEQFF
clone_size: NA; d_call: NA; v_call: TRBV12-3/TRBV12-4; j_call: TRBJ2-1; cdr3_nt: TGTGCCAGCAGTTCGGGACAACGTGAGCAGTTCTTC; cdr3_aa: CASSSGQREQFF
clone_size: NA; d_call: NA; v_call: TRBV24-1; j_call: TRBJ1-1; cdr3_nt: TGTGCCACGAAAACCTCTCGGGGGACTGAAGCTTTCTTT; cdr3_aa: CATKTSRGTEAFF
clone_size: NA; d_call: NA; v_call: TRBV5-5; j_call: TRBJ2-3; cdr3_nt: TGTGCCAGCAGCTTGTCCCAGGTATCCACAGATACGCAGTATTTT; cdr3_aa: CASSLSQVSTDTQYF
clone_size: NA; d_call: NA; v_call: TRBV4-2; j_call: TRBJ2-7; cdr3_nt: TGTGCCAGCAGCCAAGATAAAACAGCCCCCTACGAGCAGTACTTC; cdr3_aa: CASSQDKTAPYEQYF
clone_size: NA; d_call: TRBD1; v_call: TRBV2; j_call: TRBJ1-5; cdr3_nt: TGTGCCAGCAGTGTTAGGGACAGGGGTGGCAATCAGCCCCAGCATTTT; cdr3_aa: CASSVRDRGGNQPQHF
clone_size: NA; d_call: NA; v_call: TRBV27; j_call: TRBJ1-5; cdr3_nt: TGTGCCAGCAGTTTACAGGGGAGCAATCAGCCCCAGCATTTT; cdr3_aa: CASSLQGSNQPQHF
clone_size: NA; d_call: NA; v_call: TRBV6-4; j_call: TRBJ2-5; cdr3_nt: TGTGCCAGCCCCCCGGTGGTCCAAGAGACCCAGTACTTC; cdr3_aa: CASPPVVQETQYF
clone_size: NA; d_call: NA; v_call: TRBV6-5; j_call: TRBJ1-6; cdr3_nt: TGTGCCAGCAGGCGGGAGGTAGGATCACCCCTCCACTTT; cdr3_aa: CASRREVGSPLHF
clone_size: NA; d_call: TRBD1; v_call: TRBV9; j_call: TRBJ2-2; cdr3_nt: TGTGCCAGCAGCGCCCGACAGGGGAACACCGGGGAGCTGTTTTTT; cdr3_aa: CASSARQGNTGELFF
clone_size: few; d_call: NA; v_call: TRBV29-1; j_call: TRBJ1-2; cdr3_nt: TGCAGCGTTGCGGCAGGGGCGCGGGGCTACACCTTC; cdr3_aa: CSVAAGARGYTF
clone_size: NA; d_call: TRBD2; v_call: TRBV10-3; j_call: TRBJ2-3; cdr3_nt: TGTGCCATCAGTCTACCCAGGACTAGCGGGAGATCTAGCACAGATACGCAGTATTTT; cdr3_aa: CAISLPRTSGRSSTDTQYF
clone_size: NA; d_call: TRBD2; v_call: TRBV10-2; j_call: TRBJ2-3; cdr3_nt: TGCGCCAGCAGGAGACTAGCGGGGGCCTGGGATACGCAGTATTTT; cdr3_aa: CASRRLAGAWDTQYF
clone_size: once; d_call: TRBD2; v_call: TRBV30; j_call: TRBJ2-1; cdr3_nt: TGTGCCTGGAGTGTGGATAGCGGGAGGAGGAAGCAGTTCTTC; cdr3_aa: CAWSVDSGRRKQFF
clone_size: once; d_call: TRBD1; v_call: TRBV10-3; j_call: TRBJ1-5; cdr3_nt: TGTGCCATCAGCCATGGGACAGAGAATCAGCCCCAGCATTTT; cdr3_aa: CAISHGTENQPQHF
clone_size: NA; d_call: NA; v_call: TRBV9; j_call: TRBJ2-5; cdr3_nt: TGTGCCAGCAGCGTCTTTCAAGAGACCCAGTACTTC; cdr3_aa: CASSVFQETQYF